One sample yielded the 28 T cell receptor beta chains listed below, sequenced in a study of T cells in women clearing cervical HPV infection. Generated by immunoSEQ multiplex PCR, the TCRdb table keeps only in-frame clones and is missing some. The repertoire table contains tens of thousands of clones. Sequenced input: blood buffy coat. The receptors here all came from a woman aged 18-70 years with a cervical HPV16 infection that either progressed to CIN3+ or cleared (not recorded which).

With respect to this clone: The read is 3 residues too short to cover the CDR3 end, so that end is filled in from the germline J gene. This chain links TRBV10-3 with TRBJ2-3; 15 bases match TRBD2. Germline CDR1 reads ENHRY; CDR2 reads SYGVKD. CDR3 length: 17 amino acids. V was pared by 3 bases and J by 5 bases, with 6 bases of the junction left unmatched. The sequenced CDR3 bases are TGTGCCATCAGTGACGGACTAGCGGGGGGGCCGGAAGATACG. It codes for CAISDGLAGGPEDT. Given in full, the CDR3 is CAISDGLAGGPEDTQYF.

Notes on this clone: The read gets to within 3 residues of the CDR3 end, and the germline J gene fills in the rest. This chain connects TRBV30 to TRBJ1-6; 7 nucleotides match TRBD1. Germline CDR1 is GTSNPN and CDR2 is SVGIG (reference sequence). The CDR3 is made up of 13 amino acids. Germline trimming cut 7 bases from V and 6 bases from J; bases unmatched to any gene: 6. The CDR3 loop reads CAYRDRPNSPLHF. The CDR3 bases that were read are TGTGCCTACCGGGACAGACCTAATTCACCC.

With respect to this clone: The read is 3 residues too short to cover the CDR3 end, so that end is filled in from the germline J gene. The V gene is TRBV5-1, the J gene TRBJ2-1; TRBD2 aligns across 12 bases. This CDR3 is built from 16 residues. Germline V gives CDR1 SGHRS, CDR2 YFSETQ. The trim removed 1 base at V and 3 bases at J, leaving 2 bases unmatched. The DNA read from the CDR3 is TGCGCCAGCAGCTTGAGGACTAGCGGGGACTACAATGAG. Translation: CASSLRTSGDYNE. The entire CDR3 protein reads CASSLRTSGDYNEQFF.

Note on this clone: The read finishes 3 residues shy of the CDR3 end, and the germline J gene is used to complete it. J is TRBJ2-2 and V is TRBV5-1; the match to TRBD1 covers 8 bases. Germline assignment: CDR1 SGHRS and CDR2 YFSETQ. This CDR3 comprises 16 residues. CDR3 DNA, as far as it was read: TGCGCCAGCAGCTTGGGGGCAGGGGGCTACGATGAAAAG. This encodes CASSLGAGGYDEK. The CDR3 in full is CASSLGAGGYDEKLFF.

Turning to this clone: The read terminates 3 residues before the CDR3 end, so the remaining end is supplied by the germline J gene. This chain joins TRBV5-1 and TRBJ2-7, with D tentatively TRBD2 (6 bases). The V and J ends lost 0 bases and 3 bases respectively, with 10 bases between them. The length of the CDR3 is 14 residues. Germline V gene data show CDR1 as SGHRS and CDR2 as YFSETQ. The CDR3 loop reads CASSLAGGYYEQYF. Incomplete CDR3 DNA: TGCGCCAGCAGCTTGGCTGGGGGGTACTACGAG. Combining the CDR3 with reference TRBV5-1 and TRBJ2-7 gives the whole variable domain KAGVTQTPRYLIKTRGQQVTLSCSPISGHRSVSWYQQTPGQGLQFLFEYFSETQRNKGNFPGRFSGRQFSNSRSEMNVSTLELGDSALYLCASSLAGGYYEQYFGPGTRLTVT.

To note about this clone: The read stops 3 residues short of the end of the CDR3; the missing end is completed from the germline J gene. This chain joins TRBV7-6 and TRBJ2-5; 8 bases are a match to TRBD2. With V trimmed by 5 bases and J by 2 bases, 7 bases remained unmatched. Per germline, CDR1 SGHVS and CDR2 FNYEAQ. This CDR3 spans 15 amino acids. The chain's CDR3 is CASSRPSGGQETQYF. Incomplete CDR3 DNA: TGTGCCAGCAGCAGACCAAGCGGGGGACAAGAGACC.

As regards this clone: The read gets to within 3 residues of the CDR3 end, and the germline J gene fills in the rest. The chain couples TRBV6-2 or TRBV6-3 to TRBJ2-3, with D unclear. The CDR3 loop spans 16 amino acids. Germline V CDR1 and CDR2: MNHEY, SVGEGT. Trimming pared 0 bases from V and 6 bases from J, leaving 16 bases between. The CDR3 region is CASSYSRFRRMDTQYF. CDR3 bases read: TGTGCCAGCAGTTACTCGCGGTTCCGCCGTATGGATACG.

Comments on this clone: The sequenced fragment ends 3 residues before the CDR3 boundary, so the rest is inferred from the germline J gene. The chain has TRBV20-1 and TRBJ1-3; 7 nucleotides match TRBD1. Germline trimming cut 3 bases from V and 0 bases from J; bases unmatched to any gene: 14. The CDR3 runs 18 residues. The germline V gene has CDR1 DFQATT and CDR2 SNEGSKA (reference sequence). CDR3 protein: CSASPWGTGVASGNTIYF. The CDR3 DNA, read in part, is TGCAGTGCTAGTCCCTGGGGTACAGGGGTGGCCTCTGGAAACACC.

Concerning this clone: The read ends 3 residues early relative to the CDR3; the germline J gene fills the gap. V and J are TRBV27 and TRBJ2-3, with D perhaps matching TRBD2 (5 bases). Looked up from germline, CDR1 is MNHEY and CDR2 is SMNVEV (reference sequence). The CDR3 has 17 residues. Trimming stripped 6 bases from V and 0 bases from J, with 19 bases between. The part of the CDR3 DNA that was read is TGTGCCAGCAGGATAACGGGGATTCACTCTAGCACAGATACG. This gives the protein CASRITGIHSSTDT. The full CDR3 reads CASRITGIHSSTDTQYF.

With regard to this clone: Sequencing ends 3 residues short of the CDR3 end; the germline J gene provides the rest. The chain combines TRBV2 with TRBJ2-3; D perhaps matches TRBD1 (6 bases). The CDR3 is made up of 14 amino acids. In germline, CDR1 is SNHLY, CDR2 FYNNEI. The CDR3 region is CASSPGTHQETQYF. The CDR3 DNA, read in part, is TGTGCCAGCAGTCCCGGGACACATCAAGAGACG.

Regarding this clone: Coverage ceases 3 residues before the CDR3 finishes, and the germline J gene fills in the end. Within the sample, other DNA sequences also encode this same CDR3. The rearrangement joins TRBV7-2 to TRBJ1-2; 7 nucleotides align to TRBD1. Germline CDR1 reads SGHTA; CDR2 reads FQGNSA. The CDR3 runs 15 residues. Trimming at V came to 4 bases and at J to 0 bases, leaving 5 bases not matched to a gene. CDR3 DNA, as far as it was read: TGTGCCAGCAGCTCGGGACAGCTTCCTAACTATGGC. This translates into CASSSGQLPNYG. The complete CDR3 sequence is CASSSGQLPNYGYTF.

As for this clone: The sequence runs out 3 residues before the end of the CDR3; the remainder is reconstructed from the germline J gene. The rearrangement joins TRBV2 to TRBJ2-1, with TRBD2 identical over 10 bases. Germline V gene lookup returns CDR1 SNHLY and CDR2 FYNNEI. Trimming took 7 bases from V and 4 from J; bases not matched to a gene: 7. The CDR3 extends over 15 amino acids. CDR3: CASMPTSGSYNEQFF. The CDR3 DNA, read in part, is TGTGCCAGCATGCCGACTAGCGGGTCGTACAATGAG. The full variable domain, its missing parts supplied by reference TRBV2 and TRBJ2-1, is EPEVTQTPSHQVTQMGQEVILRCVPISNHLYFYWYRQILGQKVEFLVSFYNNEISEKSEIFDDQFSVERPDGSNFTLKIRSTKLEDSAMYFCASMPTSGSYNEQFFGPGTRLTVL.

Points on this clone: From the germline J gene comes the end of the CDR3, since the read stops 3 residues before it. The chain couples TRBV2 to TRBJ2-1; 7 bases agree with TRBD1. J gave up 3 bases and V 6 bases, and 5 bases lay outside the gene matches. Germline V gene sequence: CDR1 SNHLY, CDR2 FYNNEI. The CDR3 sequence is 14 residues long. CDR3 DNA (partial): TGTGCCAGCAGAAGGGACAGAATCTACAATGAG. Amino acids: CASRRDRIYNE. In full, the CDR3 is CASRRDRIYNEQFF.

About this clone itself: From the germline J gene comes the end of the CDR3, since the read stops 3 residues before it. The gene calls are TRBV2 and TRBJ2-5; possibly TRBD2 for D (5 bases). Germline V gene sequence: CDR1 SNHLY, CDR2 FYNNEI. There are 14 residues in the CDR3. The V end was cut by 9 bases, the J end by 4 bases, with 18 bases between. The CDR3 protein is CASGRTGETETQYF. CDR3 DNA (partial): TGTGCCAGTGGAAGGACCGGGGAGACAGAGACC.

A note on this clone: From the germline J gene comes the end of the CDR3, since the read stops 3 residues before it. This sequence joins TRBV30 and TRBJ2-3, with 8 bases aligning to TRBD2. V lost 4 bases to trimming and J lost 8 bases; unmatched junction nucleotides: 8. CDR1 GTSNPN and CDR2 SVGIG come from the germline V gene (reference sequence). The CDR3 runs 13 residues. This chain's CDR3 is CAWNGGGTGTQYF. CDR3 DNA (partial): TGTGCCTGGAACGGGGGGGGTACTGGTACG. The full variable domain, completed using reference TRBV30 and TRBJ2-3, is SQTIHQWPATLVQPVGSPLSLECTVEGTSNPNLYWYRQAAGRGLQLLFYSVGIGQISSEVPQNLSASRPQDRQFILSSKKLLLSDSGFYLCAWNGGGTGTQYFGPGTRLTVL.

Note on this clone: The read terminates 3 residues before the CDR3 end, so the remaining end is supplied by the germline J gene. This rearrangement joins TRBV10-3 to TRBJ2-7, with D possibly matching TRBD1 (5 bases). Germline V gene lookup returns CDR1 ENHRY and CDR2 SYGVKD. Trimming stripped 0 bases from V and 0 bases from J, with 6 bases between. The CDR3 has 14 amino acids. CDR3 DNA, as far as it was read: TGTGCCATCAGTGAGTCACAGGACTCCTACGAG. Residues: CAISESQDSYE. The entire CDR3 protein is CAISESQDSYEQYF.

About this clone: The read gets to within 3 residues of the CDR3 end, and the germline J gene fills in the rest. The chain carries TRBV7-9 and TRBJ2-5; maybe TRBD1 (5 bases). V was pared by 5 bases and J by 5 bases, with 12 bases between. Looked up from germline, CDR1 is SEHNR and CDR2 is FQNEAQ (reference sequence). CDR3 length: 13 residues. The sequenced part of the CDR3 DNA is TGTGCCAGCAGCCCGGACACCGGGGAGACC. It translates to CASSPDTGET. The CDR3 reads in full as CASSPDTGETQYF.

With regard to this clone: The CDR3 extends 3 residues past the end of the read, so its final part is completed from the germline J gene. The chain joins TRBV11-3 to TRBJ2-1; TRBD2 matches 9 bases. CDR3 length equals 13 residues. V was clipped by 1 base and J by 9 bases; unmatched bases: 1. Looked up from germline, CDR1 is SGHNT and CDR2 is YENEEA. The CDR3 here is CASSLVAGVEQFF. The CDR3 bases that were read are TGTGCCAGCAGCTTAGTAGCGGGAGTTGAG. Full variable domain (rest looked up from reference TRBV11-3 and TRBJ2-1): EAGVVQSPRYKIIEKKQPVAFWCNPISGHNTLYWYLQNLGQGPELLIRYENEEAVDDSQLPKDRFSAERLKGVDSTLKIQPAELGDSAVYLCASSLVAGVEQFFGPGTRLTVL.

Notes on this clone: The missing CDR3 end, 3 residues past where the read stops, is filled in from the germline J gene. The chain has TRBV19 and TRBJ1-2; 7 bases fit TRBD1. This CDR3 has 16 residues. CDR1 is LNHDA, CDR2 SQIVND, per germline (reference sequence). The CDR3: CASSIDTGVHPYDYTF. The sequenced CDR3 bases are TGTGCCAGTAGTATAGACACAGGGGTTCATCCCTACGAC.

The chain's CDR3 is CASSLSLAGVRNEQFF. The sequenced part of the CDR3 DNA is TGTGCCAGCAGCTTATCACTAGCGGGGGTTAGGAATGAG. The V gene is TRBV7-3, the J gene TRBJ2-1, with 11 nucleotides matching TRBD2. The CDR3 end falls 3 residues outside the read, so it is completed with the germline J gene. The germline gives CDR1 SGHTA, CDR2 FQGTGA. The length of the CDR3 is 16 residues. Germline trimming cut 2 bases from V and 7 bases from J; bases unmatched to any gene: 7.

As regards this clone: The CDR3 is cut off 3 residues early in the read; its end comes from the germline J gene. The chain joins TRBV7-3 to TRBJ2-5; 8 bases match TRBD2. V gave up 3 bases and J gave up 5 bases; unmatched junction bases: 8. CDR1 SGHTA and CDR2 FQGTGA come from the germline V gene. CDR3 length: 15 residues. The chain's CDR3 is CASSFSGVRTETQYF. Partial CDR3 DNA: TGTGCCAGCAGCTTTAGCGGGGTTAGAACGGAGACC.

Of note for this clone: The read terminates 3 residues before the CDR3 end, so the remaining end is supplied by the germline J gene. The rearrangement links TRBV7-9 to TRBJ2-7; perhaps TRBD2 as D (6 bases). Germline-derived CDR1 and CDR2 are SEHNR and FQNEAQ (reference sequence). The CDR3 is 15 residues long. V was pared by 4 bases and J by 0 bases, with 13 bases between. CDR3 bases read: TGTGCCAGCAGCTCGAGGGCGGGATCCTCCTACGAG. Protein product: CASSSRAGSSYE. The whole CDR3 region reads CASSSRAGSSYEQYF.

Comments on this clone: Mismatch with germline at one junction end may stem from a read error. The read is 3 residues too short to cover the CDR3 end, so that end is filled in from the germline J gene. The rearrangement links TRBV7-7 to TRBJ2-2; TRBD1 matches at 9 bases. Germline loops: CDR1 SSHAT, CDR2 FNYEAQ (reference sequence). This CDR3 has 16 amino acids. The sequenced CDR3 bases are TGTGCTAGCAGCTTTTTCTCGGGACAGGGAGGCGGGGAG. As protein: CASSFFSGQGGGE. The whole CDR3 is CASSFFSGQGGGELFF.

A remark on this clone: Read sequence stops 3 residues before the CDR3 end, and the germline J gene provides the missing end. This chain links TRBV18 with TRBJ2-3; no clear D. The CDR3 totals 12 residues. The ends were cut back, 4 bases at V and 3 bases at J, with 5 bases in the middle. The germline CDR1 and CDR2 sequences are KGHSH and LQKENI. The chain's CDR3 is CASSLTTDTQYF. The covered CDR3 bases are TGTGCCAGCTCACTCACTACAGATACG.

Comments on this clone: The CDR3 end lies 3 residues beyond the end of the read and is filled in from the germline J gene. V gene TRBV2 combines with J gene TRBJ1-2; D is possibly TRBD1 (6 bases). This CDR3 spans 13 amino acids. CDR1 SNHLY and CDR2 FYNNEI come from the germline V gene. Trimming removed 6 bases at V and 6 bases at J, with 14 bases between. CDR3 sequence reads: CASSWTVGDGYTF. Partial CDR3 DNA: TGTGCCAGCAGCTGGACAGTGGGAGATGGC.

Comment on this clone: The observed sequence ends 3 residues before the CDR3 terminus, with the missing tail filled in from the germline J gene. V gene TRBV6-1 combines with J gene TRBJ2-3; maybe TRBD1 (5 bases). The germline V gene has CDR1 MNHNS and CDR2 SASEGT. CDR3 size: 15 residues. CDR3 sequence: CASSESQGFSQPQYF. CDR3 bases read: TGTGCCAGCAGTGAGAGTCAGGGATTCAGTCAGCCG.

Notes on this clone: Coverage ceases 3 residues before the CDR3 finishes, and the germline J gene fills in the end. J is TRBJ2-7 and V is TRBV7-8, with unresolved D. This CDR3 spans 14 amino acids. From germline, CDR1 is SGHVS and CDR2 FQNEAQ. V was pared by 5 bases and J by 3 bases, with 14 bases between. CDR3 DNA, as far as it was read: TGTGCCAGCAGCCCCGAGGTGGCCAACTACGAG. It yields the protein CASSPEVANYE. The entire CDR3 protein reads CASSPEVANYEQYF.

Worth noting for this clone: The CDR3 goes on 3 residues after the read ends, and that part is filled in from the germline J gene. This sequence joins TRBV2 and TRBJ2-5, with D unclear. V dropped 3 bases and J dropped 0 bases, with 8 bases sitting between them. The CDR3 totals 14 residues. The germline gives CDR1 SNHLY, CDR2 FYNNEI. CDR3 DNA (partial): TGTGCCAGCAGTGACGTTTCCCACCAAGAGACC. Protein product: CASSDVSHQET. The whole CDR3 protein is CASSDVSHQETQYF.